The rows below give T cell receptor beta chains drawn from one sample of a study of blood T cell repertoires in COVID-19. Measured with immunoSEQ multiplex PCR; TCRdb has only the in-frame clones, and not every one. Of about 280,000 clones detected, almost 90% appear once; the ten largest clones hold 1.7%. The source material was PBMCs or T cells enriched from blood (not recorded which). The receptors shown here come from a woman aged 18-29 years with acute COVID-19. The CDR3 runs from the conserved cysteine through the conserved F or W. The D gene is left open where the match is weak. Size tells how often a clone was seen (once, few, many) or the class of an expanded clone, and some rows leave it out.

NA,TRBJ2-5,TRBV7-7,NA,CASSLRATNQETQYF,TGTGCTAGCAGCTTACGGGCGACTAACCAAGAGACCCAGTACTTC
NA,TRBJ2-3,TRBV19,NA,CASSSRAMADTQYF,TGTGCCAGTAGTAGTAGAGCTATGGCAGATACGCAGTATTTT
NA,TRBJ1-4,TRBV7-9,NA,CASSFSGANEKLFF,TGTGCCAGCAGCTTTAGCGGAGCTAATGAAAAACTGTTTTTT
NA,TRBJ2-5,TRBV29-1,NA,CSSRRGETQYF,TGCAGCTCCCGGAGGGGAGAGACCCAGTACTTC
TRBD1,TRBJ2-7,TRBV7-9,NA,CASSLALTGSGMVYEQYF,TGTGCCAGCAGCTTAGCTCTGACAGGGAGTGGAATGGTGTACGAGCAGTACTTC
NA,TRBJ2-7,TRBV27,once,CASSNYEQYF,TGTGCCAGCAGCAACTACGAGCAGTACTTC
TRBD2,TRBJ2-1,TRBV2,NA,CASSLAGGYNEQFF,TGTGCCAGCAGCCTAGCGGGCGGGTACAATGAGCAGTTCTTC
TRBD2,TRBJ2-2,TRBV5-4,NA,CASSPSGAGGNTGELFF,TGTGCCAGCAGCCCGTCTGGGGCGGGAGGGAACACCGGGGAGCTGTTTTTT
TRBD1,TRBJ2-3,TRBV5-5,NA,CASRNPGGEVTQYF,TGTGCCAGCAGAAACCCAGGGGGCGAAGTTACGCAGTATTTT
TRBD1,TRBJ1-5,TRBV19,NA,CASKDRDLNYQPQHF,TGTGCCAGCAAGGACAGGGACCTCAACTATCAGCCCCAGCATTTT
TRBD2,TRBJ2-5,TRBV5-6,NA,CASSLGGASGRPGETQYF,TGTGCCAGCAGCTTGGGAGGGGCTAGCGGCCGACCGGGAGAGACCCAGTACTTC
TRBD2,TRBJ2-6,TRBV7-9,NA,CASSPSGGGSGANVLTF,TGTGCCAGCAGCCCCTCTGGGGGGGGCTCTGGGGCCAACGTCCTGACTTTC
NA,TRBJ2-7,TRBV20-1,once,CSASPGLSYEQYF,TGCAGTGCTAGTCCGGGACTCTCCTACGAGCAGTACTTC
NA,TRBJ2-1,TRBV6-2/TRBV6-3,NA,CASSPGGYNEQFF,TGTGCCAGCAGTCCCGGAGGTTACAATGAGCAGTTCTTC
NA,TRBJ2-7,TRBV7-2,NA,CASSHPRLGYERGYEQYF,TGTGCCAGCAGCCACCCCCGCCTCGGATACGAGCGCGGATACGAGCAGTACTTC
NA,TRBJ1-4,TRBV9,NA,CASSAPGQPNEKLFF,TGTGCCAGCAGCGCCCCGGGACAACCTAATGAAAAACTGTTTTTT
TRBD2,TRBJ2-1,TRBV4-3,NA,CASSHGTSGTNEQFF,TGCGCCAGCAGCCACGGGACTAGCGGGACGAATGAGCAGTTCTTC
TRBD2,TRBJ2-3,TRBV18,NA,CASSPPGAGGTDTQYF,TGTGCCAGCTCACCACCGGGGGCGGGAGGAACAGATACGCAGTATTTT
NA,TRBJ1-5,TRBV2,NA,CASSRTALNQPQHF,TGTGCCAGCAGTCGGACAGCGCTAAATCAGCCCCAGCATTTT
TRBD2,TRBJ2-1,TRBV29-1,once,CSVDIAGRRNEQFF,TGCAGCGTTGATATAGCGGGTCGACGCAATGAGCAGTTCTTC
TRBD1,TRBJ2-3,TRBV27,few,CASLDRVTDTQYF,TGTGCCAGCCTGGACAGGGTCACAGATACGCAGTATTTT
NA,TRBJ2-7,TRBV29-1,NA,CSVDGGTYEQYF,TGCAGCGTTGACGGGGGAACCTACGAGCAGTACTTC
TRBD1,TRBJ2-5,TRBV19,NA,CASTEDQTGGLETQYF,TGTGCCAGTACCGAAGACCAGACAGGGGGACTTGAGACCCAGTACTTC
NA,TRBJ2-7,TRBV7-9,NA,CASSTASAEQYF,TGTGCCAGCAGCACCGCTAGCGCCGAGCAGTACTTC
NA,TRBJ1-2,TRBV20-1,NA,CSASPDSRSYGYTF,TGCAGTGCTAGTCCGGACAGTAGATCCTATGGCTACACCTTC
TRBD1,TRBJ1-1,TRBV18,NA,CASSPLGQGNTEAFF,TGTGCCAGCTCACCACTCGGACAGGGGAACACTGAAGCTTTCTTT
TRBD1,TRBJ1-4,TRBV28,once,CASSQRGPRWEKLFF,TGTGCCAGCAGTCAGAGGGGGCCCCGATGGGAAAAACTGTTTTTT
NA,TRBJ1-4,TRBV29-1,NA,CSARGYNEKLFF,TGCAGCGCCAGGGGCTACAATGAAAAACTGTTTTTT
TRBD1,TRBJ2-7,TRBV28,NA,CASSFGGTGSGEQYF,TGTGCCAGCAGTTTCGGAGGGACAGGGTCTGGCGAGCAGTACTTC
NA,TRBJ2-5,TRBV15,NA,CATSRARQETQYF,TGTGCCACCAGCAGAGCTAGGCAAGAGACCCAGTACTTC
NA,TRBJ2-2,TRBV5-1,few,CASSLDSGNKAGELFF,TGCGCCAGCAGCTTGGACTCAGGGAATAAAGCCGGGGAGCTGTTTTTT
NA,TRBJ2-5,TRBV27,NA,CASSPRGLWETQYF,TGTGCCAGCAGTCCCCGGGGACTTTGGGAGACCCAGTACTTC
NA,TRBJ1-1,TRBV18,NA,CASSLLHGDTEAFF,TGTGCCAGCTCACTATTGCATGGAGACACTGAAGCTTTCTTT
NA,TRBJ1-5,TRBV20-1,NA,CSASPTGYSNQPQHF,TGCAGTGCTAGTCCCACAGGGTATAGCAATCAGCCCCAGCATTTT
TRBD1,TRBJ1-5,TRBV28,NA,CASSSGQPTRQPQHF,TGTGCCAGCAGCTCGGGACAGCCCACGCGCCAGCCCCAGCATTTT